This entry features one TCR beta chain sequence. These data belong to a study of technical replicates of blood from a handful of donors. Clones were sequenced by immunoSEQ multiplex PCR, and TCRdb holds only the in-frame ones, with some missing. The repertoire holds roughly 60,000 clones, with approximately 95% as singletons. Trimming took 7 bases from V and 6 from J; bases not matched to a gene: 5. This CDR3 spans 15 amino acids. Germline V gene sequence: CDR1 MNHNS, CDR2 SASEGT. V and J are TRBV6-1 and TRBJ2-2; 13 bases agree with TRBD2. Sequenced: PBMCs. This sequence originates from a human donor in good health. Some clones in this sample may be carry-over from other donors' samples. The CDR3 region has the DNA TGTGCCAGCATCTTGGGACTAGCGGGATCCGGGGAGCTGTTTTTT. It translates to CASILGLAGSGELFF.